The rows below give T cell receptor beta chains drawn from one sample of a study of T cells in Graves' hyperthyroidism and ophthalmopathy. TCRdb re-analysed the multiplex PCR reads in MiXCR, keeping a single row per CDR3 protein. The table records under 300,000 distinct CDR3 sequences, approximately 14% of them present only once. Sequencing was performed on blood. These receptor sequences come from a woman in her thirties or forties with Graves' hyperthyroidism. Each CDR3 is given with its conserved first and last residue. D genes are given only for firm matches. Where a row states a size, it is once, few, many or the class of an expanded clone; other rows omit it.

V,J,size,D,DNA,CDR3
TRBV19,TRBJ1-4,-,TRBD1,TGTGCCACCTCCGACAGGGGGCTAACTAATGAAAAACTGTTTTTT,CATSDRGLTNEKLFF
TRBV3-1,TRBJ1-4,-,TRBD1,TGTGCCAGCAGCTTCAGACAGGGGGCGACTAATGAAAAACTGTTTTTT,CASSFRQGATNEKLFF
TRBV7-9,TRBJ1-1,-,-,TGTGCCAGCAGCTTAGATGCTGAAGCTTTCTTT,CASSLDAEAFF
TRBV2,TRBJ1-1,many,-,TGTGCCAGCAGTGTCACAGGGACTGAAGCTTTCTTT,CASSVTGTEAFF
TRBV19,TRBJ2-7,few,-,TGTGCCAGTAGTCGGACCATTATATACGAGCAGTACTTC,CASSRTIIYEQYF
TRBV3-1,TRBJ2-3,many,-,TGTGCCAGCAGCCAAGCGAGCAACACAGATACGCAGTATTTT,CASSQASNTDTQYF
TRBV2,TRBJ2-7,many,-,TGTGCCAGCAGTCCGACCGGTAACGAGCAGTACTTC,CASSPTGNEQYF
TRBV29-1,TRBJ2-3,many,-,TGCAGCGTTCTACCCGGTCAACTGGGGCAGTATTTT,CSVLPGQLGQYF
TRBV2,TRBJ1-2,many,-,TGTGCCAGCAGTGACGGAGGCTACACCTTC,CASSDGGYTF
TRBV7-9,TRBJ2-1,few,TRBD1,TGTGCCAGCAGCTTCTTTTTGACAGGGGCCGCCGAGCAGTTCTTC,CASSFFLTGAAEQFF
TRBV9,TRBJ2-2,few,TRBD2,TGTGCCAGCAGCGAGACGGGACCTAGAGCGCTAGCGGGAGTTCGATCCGGGGAGCTGTTTTTT,CASSETGPRALAGVRSGELFF
TRBV12-3/TRBV12-4,TRBJ1-2,many,-,TGTGCCAGCAGCCCCACAGGGACTAACTATGGCTACACCTTC,CASSPTGTNYGYTF
TRBV6-1,TRBJ1-1,many,-,-,CASSTSDTPNTEAFF
TRBV5-6,TRBJ1-2,-,TRBD1,TGTGCCAGCAGCTTCGGGACAGGGCCGGGAGGCTACACCTTC,CASSFGTGPGGYTF
TRBV2,TRBJ2-1,many,-,TGTGCCAGCAGGGAGGGGGGGGGTCTCGACAATGAGCAGTTCTTC,CASREGGGLDNEQFF
TRBV2,TRBJ2-7,-,-,TGTGCCAGCAGTGAAGTAACCTCCGCGGAGCAGTACTTC,CASSEVTSAEQYF
TRBV28,TRBJ2-3,few,-,TGTGCCTCCTACCAGTATGCAGATACGCAGTATTTT,CASYQYADTQYF
TRBV11-3,TRBJ1-2,many,-,TGTGCCAGCAGCTTAGAGCGGGGCCATGGCTACACCTTC,CASSLERGHGYTF
TRBV12-5,TRBJ1-2,-,-,TGTGCTAGTGGTTTATTGAGCGGGGATGGCTACACCTTC,CASGLLSGDGYTF
TRBV29-1,TRBJ1-1,many,-,TGCAGCGTTGGGAGTAGGTGGACTGAAGCTTTCTTT,CSVGSRWTEAFF
TRBV27,TRBJ1-5,many,-,TGTGCCAGCAGTTTTTCGAATATCGACGGAACCAATCAGCCCCAGCATTTT,CASSFSNIDGTNQPQHF
TRBV2,TRBJ1-1,many,-,TGTGCCAGCAGTGCCATGGGTGAAGCTTTCTTT,CASSAMGEAFF
TRBV29-1,TRBJ2-7,many,-,TGCAGCGTCCCCGGGACACATTACGAGCAGTACTTC,CSVPGTHYEQYF
TRBV28,TRBJ2-1,many,-,TGTGCCAGCAGCAGCGCCCTAGAAAGCTCCTACAATGAGCAGTTCTTC,CASSSALESSYNEQFF
TRBV18,TRBJ2-4,many,-,TGTGCCAGCTCACCGGGGGGCACGGACAAAAACATTCAGTACTTC,CASSPGGTDKNIQYF
TRBV2,TRBJ2-3,many,TRBD2,TGTGCCAGCAAGTTTAGCGGGACTAGCACAGATACGCAGTATTTT,CASKFSGTSTDTQYF
TRBV6-1,TRBJ2-7,few,TRBD1,TGTGCCAGCAGAGGTACGGGACAGGGGACCTACGAGCAGTACTTC,CASRGTGQGTYEQYF
TRBV27,TRBJ1-2,many,-,TGTGCCAGCAGCCCAATGGGGACGGACTATGGCTACACCTTC,CASSPMGTDYGYTF
TRBV7-9,TRBJ2-7,many,TRBD2,TGTGCCAGCAGCTCCGTTGTTAGCGGGAACCACGAGCAGTACTTC,CASSSVVSGNHEQYF
TRBV12-3/TRBV12-4,TRBJ1-1,many,-,TGTGCCAGCAGTTCTCATTCAGGAGGGGACACTGAAGCTTTCTTT,CASSSHSGGDTEAFF
TRBV11-3,TRBJ2-1,many,-,TGTGCCAGCAGCTTAAACGCAGCGGGTGAGCAGTTCTTC,CASSLNAAGEQFF
TRBV19,TRBJ1-5,many,-,TGTGCCAGTAGGGGCGGGGGTCGTAATCAGCCCCAGCATTTT,CASRGGGRNQPQHF
TRBV7-7,TRBJ2-5,once,TRBD1,TGTGCTAGCAGCTTAGGTCCGGGACAGGGGCAAGAGACCCAGTACTTC,CASSLGPGQGQETQYF